These T cell receptor beta chains were read from a single sample in a study of T cell repertoires in cytomegalovirus infection. TCRdb used MiXCR to reprocess the reads, holding one entry per CDR3 protein. This table has 560,000 or so distinct CDR3 sequences, 16% appearing once. Sequencing was done on a sample of CD8+ T cells from PBMCs. These receptor sequences come from a human donor in good health (CMV status not recorded). Some clones in this sample may be carry-over from other donors' samples. CDR3s include the opening cysteine and the closing phenylalanine or tryptophan. A D gene is named only where the DNA matches it firmly. Only part of the rows carry a size: once, few, many, or a class if the clone is expanded.

d_call	clone_size	v_call	j_call	cdr3_aa	cdr3_nt
-	few	TRBV15	TRBJ1-2	CATSRGALPLGYTF	TGTGCCACCAGCAGAGGGGCGCTTCCACTGGGATACACCTTC
-	-	TRBV12-3/TRBV12-4	TRBJ1-5	CASSWTFSQPQHF	TGTGCCAGCAGTTGGACGTTCAGTCAGCCCCAGCATTTT
TRBD1	many	TRBV7-9	TRBJ2-7	CASSTRTGSYEQYF	TGTGCCAGCAGCACCCGGACAGGGAGCTACGAGCAGTACTTC
TRBD2	many	TRBV7-6	TRBJ2-1	CASSLGLADEQFF	TGTGCCAGCAGCTTGGGACTAGCGGATGAGCAGTTCTTC
TRBD2	few	TRBV25-1	TRBJ2-2	CASSGPREFAGELFF	TGTGCCAGCAGTGGGCCGCGGGAGTTCGCCGGGGAGCTGTTTTTT
-	few	TRBV6-5	TRBJ1-1	CASSYRAITEAFF	TGTGCCAGCAGTTACAGGGCAATCACTGAAGCTTTCTTT
TRBD1	many	TRBV7-8	TRBJ2-3	CASSLLTGESTDTQYF	TGTGCCAGCAGCTTACTGACAGGGGAAAGCACAGATACGCAGTATTTT
-	few	TRBV6-6	TRBJ2-7	CASRDGVREQYF	TGTGCCAGCAGGGACGGCGTCCGCGAGCAGTACTTC
-	many	TRBV14	TRBJ2-1	CASSQDLGLGYNEQFF	TGTGCCAGCAGCCAAGATTTAGGGCTGGGCTACAATGAGCAGTTCTTC
TRBD2	many	TRBV7-8	TRBJ2-1	CASSFSGIAYNEQFF	TGTGCCAGCAGCTTTAGCGGGATTGCCTACAATGAGCAGTTCTTC
TRBD1	-	TRBV19	TRBJ1-1	CATRLRGDRVTEAFF	TGTGCCACCAGACTCCGGGGGGACAGGGTCACTGAAGCTTTCTTT
TRBD1	many	TRBV2	TRBJ1-1	CASSGQGRRTEAFF	TGTGCCAGCAGTGGACAGGGGAGGAGGACTGAAGCTTTCTTT
TRBD1	once	TRBV2	TRBJ1-2	CASNPGQGRGHYGYTF	TGTGCCAGCAATCCGGGACAGGGCAGGGGCCACTATGGCTACACCTTC
TRBD2	few	TRBV6-1	TRBJ2-3	CASSDGTSGSTDTQYF	TGTGCCAGCAGCGATGGGACTAGCGGGAGTACAGATACGCAGTATTTT
TRBD2	-	TRBV28	TRBJ2-5	CASSRLAGLQETQYF	TGTGCCAGCAGTCGACTAGCGGGGCTCCAAGAGACCCAGTACTTC
-	few	TRBV13	TRBJ1-1	CASSLGRRSEAFF	TGTGCCAGCAGCTTAGGCCGTAGGAGTGAAGCTTTCTTT
TRBD2	-	TRBV20-1	TRBJ2-2	CSARDGLAGVNTGELFF	TGCAGTGCTAGAGATGGGCTAGCGGGGGTAAACACCGGGGAGCTGTTTTTT
TRBD1	few	TRBV7-6	TRBJ1-4	CASSGRTGGGEKLFF	TGTGCCAGCAGCGGAAGGACAGGGGGAGGCGAAAAACTGTTTTTT
-	few	TRBV27	TRBJ1-2	CASRGGFGYTF	TGTGCCAGCAGAGGAGGGTTTGGCTACACCTTC
TRBD1	-	TRBV6-6	TRBJ2-7	CASKRSGTGYYEQYF	TGTGCCAGCAAACGCTCCGGGACAGGGTACTACGAGCAGTACTTC
-	many	TRBV7-9	TRBJ2-1	CASSLKGLNYNEQFF	TGTGCCAGCAGCTTAAAAGGGCTAAATTACAATGAGCAGTTCTTC
TRBD1	few	TRBV10-3	TRBJ2-7	CAISEWDRLEYEQYF	TGTGCCATCAGTGAGTGGGACAGGTTGGAATACGAGCAGTACTTC